What follows describes a single T cell receptor beta chain. Its antigen is as yet unknown. V lost 0 bases to trimming and J lost 5 bases, with 20 bases between them. There are 17 residues in the CDR3. Germline values: CDR1 WNHNN, CDR2 SYGVQD (reference sequence). Original processing methods: From ImmunoSEQ came sequences covering only the junction and carrying no quality scores, so filtering differed. Data came from immunoSEQ multiplex PCR; TCRdb stores just in-frame clones and leaves some out. Clone size and the V and J calls come from that table; the DNA yielded D and trimming. The sample comprises about 600,000 clones, roughly 95% of which are singletons, and over 0.09% rests with the top ten. The data stem from a study of shared clonotypes between healthy human individuals. Findings and caveats of the study: Relative to their counterparts shared across all four donors, non-shared clonotypes exhibited diminished generation probabilities.

Cells designated naive CD8 were CD45RO-negative and were positively selected for CCR7, with terminally differentiated effector memory CD45RA+ cells excluded. Healthy HIV-negative adults without recent acute infections or vaccinations served as donors. This receptor was obtained from a woman aged 30 to 39 in good health. The V call is TRBV10-1, the J call TRBJ2-7; D might be TRBD1 (6 bases). The sample comprised naive CD8+ T cells sorted from blood. CDR3 sequence: CASSESARGNALDEQYF. As DNA, the CDR3 is TGCGCCAGCAGTGAGTCCGCAAGGGGGAATGCTCTGGACGAGCAGTACTTC.